The next 20 T cell receptor beta chains were all read from a single sample in a study of blood T cell repertoires in COVID-19. Sequenced by immunoSEQ multiplex PCR; TCRdb stores in-frame clones only, minus some. Seen here are tens of thousands of clones, 83% observed once, and the top ten hold around two fifths. Sequencing was done on a sample of peripheral blood. All receptors derive from a man older than 75 with active or convalescent COVID-19.

The chain links TRBV9 to TRBJ2-5, with 7 bases lining up with TRBD2. The CDR3 runs 13 residues. Unmatched junction bases numbered 2, after V lost 3 bases and J lost 3 bases. The germline gives CDR1 SGDLS, CDR2 YYNGEE. CDR3 bases: TGTGCCAGCAGCGGGGGAGGGGAAGAGACCCAGTACTTC. Its protein is CASSGGGEETQYF.

CDR3 in amino acids: CAVLQGGNQPQHF. CDR3 bases: TGTGCCGTCCTACAGGGGGGCAATCAGCCCCAGCATTTT. The V gene is TRBV6-5, the J gene TRBJ1-5, with TRBD1 matching over 8 bases. V trimming: 11 bases; J trimming: 2 bases; junction bases outside the gene matches: 5. The CDR3 spans 13 residues. CDR1 and CDR2 from the germline V gene are MNHEY and SVGAGI.

The J gene is TRBJ2-7, the V gene TRBV7-2; 10 bases agree with TRBD2. Germline CDR1 SGHTA, CDR2 FQGNSA. This CDR3 has 15 residues. Trimming took 0 bases from V and 4 from J; bases not matched to a gene: 3. CDR3 in amino acids: CASSLAGLAEYEQYF. For the CDR3, the DNA is TGTGCCAGCAGCTTAGCCGGACTAGCGGAGTACGAGCAGTACTTC.

This chain uses TRBV2 with TRBJ1-5, with 9 bases identical to TRBD1. This CDR3 has 14 amino acids. Per the germline V gene, CDR1 is SNHLY and CDR2 is FYNNEI. Trimming at V came to 4 bases and at J to 6 bases, leaving 4 bases not matched to a gene. The CDR3 is CASSADRGGQPQHF. DNA for the CDR3: TGTGCCAGCAGTGCGGACAGGGGAGGTCAGCCCCAGCATTTT. The whole variable domain, filled in from reference TRBV2 and TRBJ1-5, reads EPEVTQTPSHQVTQMGQEVILRCVPISNHLYFYWYRQILGQKVEFLVSFYNNEISEKSEIFDDQFSVERPDGSNFTLKIRSTKLEDSAMYFCASSADRGGQPQHFGDGTRLSIL.

The rearrangement links TRBV20-1 to TRBJ1-1, with a possible D match to TRBD1 (6 bases). Germline V gene lookup returns CDR1 DFQATT and CDR2 SNEGSKA (reference sequence). The CDR3 is made up of 11 amino acids. Trimming cost V 6 bases and J 5 bases, with 10 bases left between them. CDR3 nucleotide sequence: TGCAGTGCAAACAGGGTGACTGAAGCTTTCTTT. It codes for CSANRVTEAFF.

The chain joins TRBV2 to TRBJ2-5, with a possible D match to TRBD2 (5 bases). The CDR3 has 14 amino acids. Trimming took off 5 bases at V and 4 bases at J, with 14 bases between the two ends. Germline CDR1 is SNHLY and CDR2 is FYNNEI. The chain's CDR3 is CASSIRFGGETQYF. The CDR3 nucleotides are TGTGCCAGCAGTATAAGGTTCGGAGGAGAGACCCAGTACTTC.

The chain joins TRBV6-5 to TRBJ1-1; D unclear. Germline V gene sequence: CDR1 MNHEY, CDR2 SVGAGI. This CDR3 has 16 residues. V shed 0 bases and J shed 5 bases, with 16 bases lying between them. The CDR3 region is CASSYSNWEWRTEAFF. Here the CDR3 DNA reads TGTGCCAGCAGTTACTCGAATTGGGAGTGGAGAACTGAAGCTTTCTTT.

The chain couples TRBV25-1 to TRBJ1-3; TRBD1 might be the D (5 bases). V was trimmed by 8 bases and J by 7 bases, leaving 18 bases between them. The CDR3 sequence is 14 residues long. Germline CDR1 and CDR2: MGHDK and SYGVNS. The CDR3 coding sequence is TGTGCCAGCCAAGCTCCGGGACTAGAGAACACCATATATTTT. Translating it yields CASQAPGLENTIYF.

The genes are TRBV18 and TRBJ2-7; 8 bases fit TRBD1. This CDR3 region has 14 residues. Germline lookup yields CDR1 KGHSH and CDR2 LQKENI. J gave up 2 bases and V 3 bases, and 3 bases lay outside the gene matches. The CDR3 protein is CASSPRQGTYEQYF. The DNA of the CDR3 is TGTGCCAGCTCACCTCGACAGGGGACCTACGAGCAGTACTTC.

CDR3 residues: CATSDLPLAGGVYNEQFF. CDR3 sequence (DNA): TGTGCCACCAGTGATTTACCCTTAGCGGGAGGGGTCTACAATGAGCAGTTCTTC. This chain connects TRBV24-1 to TRBJ2-1; TRBD2 matches 11 bases. This CDR3 is built from 18 residues. J lost 3 bases, V lost 1 base, and 7 bases had no gene match. Germline V gives CDR1 KGHDR, CDR2 SFDVKD.

The chain is built from TRBV19 and TRBJ1-3, with 7 bases matching TRBD1. CDR1 is LNHDA, CDR2 SQIVND, per germline (reference sequence). Losses at the gene ends were 6 bases for V and 0 bases for J; bases not matched to a gene: 11. The CDR3 has 17 amino acids. CDR3 coding DNA: TGTGCCAGTAGCCTAAGGACAGGAACCTACTCTGGAAACACCATATATTTT. It codes for CASSLRTGTYSGNTIYF.

This rearrangement joins TRBV24-1 to TRBJ2-2; 8 bases match TRBD1. The germline V gene encodes CDR1 KGHDR and CDR2 SFDVKD. V was pared by 3 bases and J by 2 bases, with 7 bases of the junction left unmatched. The CDR3 runs to 17 residues. The CDR3 DNA reads as TGTGCCACCAGTGATCCTCCCGGGACAGGTAACACCGGGGAGCTGTTTTTT. Its translation is CATSDPPGTGNTGELFF.

The V and J genes are TRBV7-2 and TRBJ2-7; 7 bases line up with TRBD1. The CDR3 extends over 15 amino acids. The V gene's germline CDR1 is SGHTA and CDR2 FQGNSA. J was trimmed by 4 bases and V by 1 base; bases with no gene match: 7. In DNA, the CDR3 is TGTGCCAGCAGCTTAGACGGACAGGATTTTTACGAGCAGTACTTC. This translates into CASSLDGQDFYEQYF.

This clone appeared a few times. V and J are TRBV7-3 and TRBJ2-1; weak D call: TRBD2 (5 bases). The CDR3 has 13 residues. The germline V and J ends were trimmed by 1 base and 8 bases, with 9 bases remaining between them. The germline CDR1 and CDR2 sequences are SGHTA and FQGTGA. The CDR3 reads CASSLILGDEQFF. The DNA of the CDR3 is TGTGCCAGCAGCTTAATCCTGGGAGATGAGCAGTTCTTC.

The chain recombines TRBV18 with TRBJ1-1; 9 positions agree with TRBD1. The V and J ends lost 3 bases and 5 bases, in that order; junction bases with no gene match: 7. Germline assignment: CDR1 KGHSH and CDR2 LQKENI. This CDR3 has 15 amino acids. CDR3 amino acids: CASSPSGQGGTEAFF. The CDR3 region has the DNA TGTGCCAGCTCACCCTCGGGACAGGGAGGTACTGAAGCTTTCTTT.

The V and J genes are TRBV19 and TRBJ1-5, with a weak D call TRBD1 (6 bases). The CDR3 contains 16 residues. In germline, CDR1 is LNHDA, CDR2 SQIVND (reference sequence). The germline V and J ends were trimmed by 5 bases and 2 bases, with 16 bases remaining between them. The CDR3 DNA reads as TGTGCCAGTAGTCCCCCCTGGGGGCAGGGCAATCAGCCCCAGCATTTT. It translates to CASSPPWGQGNQPQHF.

V is TRBV4-3 and J is TRBJ2-3; tentative D call: TRBD2 (5 bases). There are 14 residues in the CDR3. Germline lookup yields CDR1 LGHNA and CDR2 YSLEER. V was trimmed by 0 bases and J by 1 base, leaving 5 bases between them. CDR3 sequence (DNA): TGCGCCAGCAGCCAAGACGGGGGCACAGATACGCAGTATTTT. Protein product: CASSQDGGTDTQYF.

The V call is TRBV18, the J call TRBJ2-7; D is uncertain. Trimming took 4 bases from V and 5 from J, leaving 15 bases between them. Looked up from germline, CDR1 is KGHSH and CDR2 is LQKENI. This CDR3 has 14 amino acids. The CDR3 loop reads CASSLPNSNHEQYF. The CDR3 DNA reads as TGTGCCAGCTCACTCCCGAACAGCAACCACGAGCAGTACTTC.

Here the CDR3 reads CASSIMSRRDTDTQYF. The CDR3 DNA reads as TGTGCCAGTAGTATAATGAGCCGTCGGGACACAGATACGCAGTATTTT. V and J are TRBV19 and TRBJ2-3, with a weak D call TRBD2 (5 bases). Trimming removed 2 bases at V and 2 bases at J, with 14 bases between. The germline V gene encodes CDR1 LNHDA and CDR2 SQIVND (reference sequence). The CDR3 is 16 amino acids.

The chain is built from TRBV30 and TRBJ2-3, with TRBD2 identical over 8 bases. The trim removed 0 bases at V and 2 bases at J, leaving 7 bases unmatched. The CDR3 runs 16 residues. Germline V lookup: CDR1 GTSNPN, CDR2 SVGIG (reference sequence). This chain's CDR3 is CAWSVRRGGTTDTQYF. The CDR3 nucleotides read TGTGCCTGGAGTGTACGACGCGGGGGGACCACAGATACGCAGTATTTT. Full variable domain (remainder filled in from reference TRBV30 and TRBJ2-3): SQTIHQWPATLVQPVGSPLSLECTVEGTSNPNLYWYRQAAGRGLQLLFYSVGIGQISSEVPQNLSASRPQDRQFILSSKKLLLSDSGFYLCAWSVRRGGTTDTQYFGPGTRLTVL.